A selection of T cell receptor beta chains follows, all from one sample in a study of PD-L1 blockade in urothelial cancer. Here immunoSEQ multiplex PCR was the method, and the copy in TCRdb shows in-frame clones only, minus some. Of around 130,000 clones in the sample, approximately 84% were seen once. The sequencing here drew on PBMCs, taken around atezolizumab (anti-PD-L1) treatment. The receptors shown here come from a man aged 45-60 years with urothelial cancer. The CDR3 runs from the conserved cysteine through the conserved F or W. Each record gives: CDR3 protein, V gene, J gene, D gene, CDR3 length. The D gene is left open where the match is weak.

CASSAWTDNQPQHF,TRBV7-2,TRBJ1-5,-,14
CAISESGSGVETQYF,TRBV10-3,TRBJ2-5,-,15
CASSPRFIGEGGYTF,TRBV27,TRBJ1-2,-,15
CASSTQGRRNQPQHF,TRBV6-6,TRBJ1-5,-,15
CASSYHSSGSAYEQYF,TRBV6-5,TRBJ2-7,TRBD2,16
CASSFVLAGIETQYF,TRBV11-2,TRBJ2-5,TRBD2,15
CASSSGQGDDEQYF,TRBV5-1,TRBJ2-7,TRBD1,14
CASSVVGDNEQFF,TRBV13,TRBJ2-1,-,13
CASSELWQNTEAFF,TRBV2,TRBJ1-1,-,14
CSVEPGLIEQFF,TRBV29-1,TRBJ2-1,-,12
CSGLMETEAFF,TRBV20-1,TRBJ1-1,-,11
CSADRGNTEAFF,TRBV29-1,TRBJ1-1,TRBD1,12
CSGQREETQYF,TRBV20-1,TRBJ2-5,-,11
CASRHRLNTGELFF,TRBV27,TRBJ2-2,-,14
CASSFPQGQGGNTIYF,TRBV28,TRBJ1-3,TRBD1,16
CASSATGDSPLHF,TRBV11-1,TRBJ1-6,-,13
CASSSAIGTGAYTGELFF,TRBV5-6,TRBJ2-2,TRBD1,18
CASTQIPSNYGYTF,TRBV28,TRBJ1-2,-,14
CASSPLEFRGMNYGYTF,TRBV27,TRBJ1-2,-,17
CASSQEWLNTEAFF,TRBV4-1,TRBJ1-1,-,14
CASRLAGDADTQYF,TRBV6-1,TRBJ2-3,TRBD2,14
CASSLTALRQETQYF,TRBV5-1,TRBJ2-5,-,15
CASMSSGSAYQETQYF,TRBV2,TRBJ2-5,TRBD2,16
CASLAGSSYEQYF,TRBV6-1,TRBJ2-7,-,13
CASSVAGGWETQYF,TRBV9,TRBJ2-5,TRBD2,14
CASSFSGLAYPTTDTQYF,TRBV11-2,TRBJ2-3,TRBD2,18
CASSLAGGPYNEQFF,TRBV4-2,TRBJ2-1,TRBD2,15